Below, one T cell receptor beta chain is given with its context. The protocol was immunoSEQ multiplex PCR, while the TCRdb copy is restricted to in-frame clones and leaves out a portion. The profile shows approximately 150,000 clones, roughly 92% of them singletons. The CDR3 spans 16 residues. The V end lost 0 bases, the J end lost 0 bases, and 7 bases lay between the germline ends. CDR1 is SGDLS, CDR2 YYNGEE, per germline. This sample is part of a study of T cell responses to AZD1222 COVID-19 vaccine. The V gene is TRBV9, the J gene TRBJ1-6; D might be TRBD1 (5 bases). Sample: peripheral blood, taken on day 0 of AZD1222 vaccination. This receptor was obtained from an adult in good health. The CDR3 DNA sequence: TGTGCCAGCAGCGTAGAGGGGTTCTCCTATAATTCACCCCTCCACTTT. This gives the protein CASSVEGFSYNSPLHF.